Listed here are 32 T cell receptor beta chains from one sample, sequenced in a study of blood T cell repertoires in COVID-19. Data came from immunoSEQ multiplex PCR; TCRdb stores just in-frame clones and leaves some out. The sample records around 170,000 clones, 80% to 85% being singletons. Sequencing was performed on peripheral blood. These receptors came from a woman aged 35 to 49 with acute or convalescent COVID-19.

The chain uses TRBV6-5 and TRBJ1-5; weak D call: TRBD1 (6 bases). This CDR3 has 15 residues. Germline V gives CDR1 MNHEY, CDR2 SVGAGI. Trimming took off 7 bases at V and 1 base at J, with 14 bases between the two ends. CDR3: CASISGGASNQPQHF. The CDR3 region has the DNA TGTGCCAGCATTTCGGGGGGGGCGAGCAATCAGCCCCAGCATTTT.

CDR3 nucleotides: TGTGCCAGTAGTGTGAGCTGGGAGGGCGATACGCAGTATTTT. Translation gives CASSVSWEGDTQYF. The chain combines TRBV19 with TRBJ2-3; 7 bases align to TRBD2. Unmatched junction bases numbered 8, after V lost 5 bases and J lost 6 bases. Per germline, CDR1 LNHDA and CDR2 SQIVND (reference sequence). This CDR3 contains 14 residues.

The chain recombines TRBV27 with TRBJ1-4; TRBD1 is a possible D gene (6 bases). Trimming removed 3 bases at V and 4 bases at J, with 12 bases between. Germline lookup yields CDR1 MNHEY and CDR2 SMNVEV (reference sequence). This CDR3 contains 15 residues. The CDR3 here is CASSFRGYVNEKLFF. CDR3 DNA sequence: TGTGCCAGCAGTTTCAGGGGATATGTTAATGAAAAACTGTTTTTT.

This clone was recorded only once. The genes are TRBV19 and TRBJ1-5, with D maybe TRBD1 (5 bases). The V gene lost 4 bases and the J gene lost 5 bases, with 12 bases spanning the gap. Germline values: CDR1 LNHDA, CDR2 SQIVND (reference sequence). The CDR3 totals 14 residues. The CDR3 region is CASSTRGFDQPQHF. CDR3 coding DNA: TGTGCCAGTAGTACACGGGGGTTCGATCAGCCCCAGCATTTT.

V and J are TRBV5-1 and TRBJ2-4; 10 nucleotides align to TRBD1. Germline trimming cut 3 bases from V and 9 bases from J; bases unmatched to any gene: 6. Germline CDR1 is SGHRS and CDR2 is YFSETQ. The CDR3 runs to 14 residues. CDR3 DNA sequence: TGCGCCAGCAGCTACGGACAGGGGGGAACCATTCAGTACTTC. It encodes CASSYGQGGTIQYF.

This rearrangement joins TRBV6-5 to TRBJ1-1, with 10 bases fitting TRBD1. This CDR3 spans 15 amino acids. Trimming at V came to 0 bases and at J to 4 bases, leaving 2 bases not matched to a gene. The germline gives CDR1 MNHEY, CDR2 SVGAGI. The CDR3, as DNA: TGTGCCAGCAGTTACTCCGGGACAGGGGCCACTGAAGCTTTCTTT. It yields the protein CASSYSGTGATEAFF.

The sample holds many counts of this clone. The rearrangement links TRBV27 to TRBJ1-5; 7 bases match TRBD1. Germline CDR1 reads MNHEY; CDR2 reads SMNVEV (reference sequence). V shed 5 bases and J 4 bases; nucleotides not matched to a gene: 14. There are 17 residues in the CDR3. In DNA form, the CDR3 reads TGTGCCAGCAGTGGCCTGGCAGGGGGAAGTGGGAATCAGCCCCAGCATTTT. This gives the protein CASSGLAGGSGNQPQHF.

The V and J genes are TRBV19 and TRBJ2-1; 12 positions match TRBD2. The CDR3 covers 16 residues. The V gene end was trimmed by 4 bases and the J gene end by 7 bases; junction bases not matched to a gene: 8. Germline V gives CDR1 LNHDA, CDR2 SQIVND (reference sequence). The CDR3 region is CASSRWTSGVRNEQFF. CDR3 nucleotide sequence: TGTGCCAGTAGTAGGTGGACTAGCGGGGTCAGGAATGAGCAGTTCTTC.

The CDR3 is CATSDWEHRADTQYF. The CDR3 nucleotides are TGTGCCACCAGTGATTGGGAGCATCGGGCAGATACGCAGTATTTT. V gene TRBV24-1 combines with J gene TRBJ2-3; perhaps TRBD2 as D (5 bases). V was trimmed by 2 bases and J by 4 bases, leaving 12 bases between them. This CDR3 has 15 amino acids. Germline-derived CDR1 and CDR2 are KGHDR and SFDVKD.

CDR3 bases: TGTGCCAGCGCTGCGGGCAGCACAACCTATGGCTACACCTTC. It codes for CASAAGSTTYGYTF. This chain links TRBV6-5 with TRBJ1-2; no clear D gene. The CDR3 has 14 residues. Trimming took off 8 bases at V and 4 bases at J, with 17 bases between the two ends. Germline CDR1 MNHEY, CDR2 SVGAGI.

Turning to this clone: The sample holds other DNA sequences that translate to the same CDR3. The V gene is TRBV19, the J gene TRBJ2-1; tentative D call: TRBD2 (6 bases). The CDR3 covers 11 residues. Deletions cut 7 bases from V and 7 bases from J, with 8 bases between. Germline values: CDR1 LNHDA, CDR2 SQIVND (reference sequence). CDR3 sequence: CASTRGNEQFF. The CDR3, as DNA: TGTGCCAGTACTCGGGGGAATGAGCAGTTCTTC.

This clone has just a few counts. The rearrangement links TRBV27 to TRBJ2-3; no clear D gene. The CDR3 runs 13 residues. Germline V gene data show CDR1 as MNHEY and CDR2 as SMNVEV (reference sequence). Trimming left V 4 bases short and J 2 bases short, with 7 bases between. CDR3 DNA: TGTGCCAGCAGTTACCTATACACAGATACGCAGTATTTT. It encodes CASSYLYTDTQYF.

The chain combines TRBV29-1 with TRBJ2-5; TRBD1 matches 7 bases. The CDR3 is 13 residues long. The germline gives CDR1 SQVTM, CDR2 ANQGSEA. With V trimmed by 4 bases and J by 6 bases, 8 bases remained unmatched. The CDR3 nucleotides are TGCAGCGTTGCCGGTCGACAGGGTCAGACCCAGTACTTC. This translates into CSVAGRQGQTQYF.

This clone is a singleton in its sample. V usage is TRBV5-1 and J usage is TRBJ1-1; D not certain. Trimming took 1 base from V and 4 from J, leaving 11 bases between them. From germline, CDR1 is SGHRS and CDR2 YFSETQ. The CDR3 totals 14 residues. The CDR3 DNA reads as TGCGCCAGCAGCTTGCCTCTGGAGGGCACTGAAGCTTTCTTT. Translation: CASSLPLEGTEAFF.

The gene calls are TRBV11-3 and TRBJ2-1; 12 bases agree with TRBD1. The germline V gene has CDR1 SGHNT and CDR2 YENEEA. V lost 0 bases, J lost 10 bases, and 10 bases stayed unmatched. This CDR3 has 17 amino acids. The CDR3 reads CASSLDRGQGAPREQFF. The DNA of the CDR3 is TGTGCCAGCAGCTTAGATAGGGGACAGGGGGCGCCTCGGGAGCAGTTCTTC.

V is TRBV7-2 and J is TRBJ2-1, with 13 bases matching TRBD2. The ends lost 5 bases at V and 9 bases at J; junction bases unmatched: 16. In germline, CDR1 is SGHTA, CDR2 FQGNSA. CDR3 size: 18 residues. CDR3 protein: CASSRGLAGVVSEGEQFF. The CDR3 nucleotides are TGTGCCAGCAGCAGAGGACTAGCGGGAGTGGTAAGCGAGGGTGAGCAGTTCTTC. The variable domain in full, completed from reference TRBV7-2 and TRBJ2-1, reads GAGVSQSPSNKVTEKGKDVELRCDPISGHTALYWYRQSLGQGLEFLIYFQGNSAPDKSGLPSDRFSAERTGGSVSTLTIQRTQQEDSAVYLCASSRGLAGVVSEGEQFFGPGTRLTVL.

The chain employs TRBV5-6 and TRBJ1-6, with TRBD1 matching 7 bases. Germline assignment: CDR1 SGHDT and CDR2 YYEEEE. This CDR3 has 15 residues. Germline trimming cut 4 bases from V and 8 bases from J; bases unmatched to any gene: 9. Here the CDR3 reads CASSTGTVPDSPLHF. The CDR3 DNA sequence: TGTGCCAGCAGCACGGGGACAGTCCCTGATTCACCCCTCCACTTT.

The gene calls are TRBV18 and TRBJ1-1; the D gene is possibly TRBD1 (5 bases). Trimming removed 8 bases from V and 2 bases from J, with 9 bases in between. The CDR3 runs to 12 residues. CDR1 is KGHSH, CDR2 LQKENI, per germline. CDR3 coding DNA: TGTGCCAGCCGGGGGGAAAACACTGAAGCTTTCTTT. Its protein product is CASRGENTEAFF.

The genes are TRBV4-1 and TRBJ2-1; D may be TRBD1 (6 bases). With 0 bases removed from V and 6 bases from J, the gap between germline ends came to 12 bases. Per the germline V gene, CDR1 is MGHRA and CDR2 is YSYEKL. The CDR3 sequence is 15 residues long. CDR3 nucleotides: TGCGCCAGCAGCCAAGAGTCTGGGGGCACCAATGAGCAGTTCTTC. Protein product: CASSQESGGTNEQFF.

The rearrangement uses TRBV6-4 and TRBJ1-2; TRBD1 is a possible D gene (5 bases). Germline V gives CDR1 MRHNA, CDR2 SNTAGT. V gave up 8 bases and J gave up 0 bases, with 13 bases separating them. This CDR3 is 14 amino acids long. CDR3 loop: CASSVTGTNYGYTF. In nucleotides, the CDR3 is TGTGCCAGCTCCGTCACAGGAACTAACTATGGCTACACCTTC.

The J gene is TRBJ2-7, the V gene TRBV2; no clear D. This CDR3 is 12 amino acids long. The germline V gene encodes CDR1 SNHLY and CDR2 FYNNEI. Trimming took off 0 bases at V and 4 bases at J, with 4 bases between the two ends. The CDR3 DNA reads as TGTGCCAGCAGTGAAGCCAGGTACGAGCAGTACTTC. Amino acid sequence: CASSEARYEQYF.

The rearrangement uses TRBV19 and TRBJ1-2, with TRBD1 matching 7 bases. Germline V gene lookup returns CDR1 LNHDA and CDR2 SQIVND (reference sequence). Germline trimming cut 7 bases from V and 1 base from J; bases unmatched to any gene: 21. The CDR3 extends over 19 amino acids. CDR3 loop: CASTSRVGTAASLNYGYTF. As DNA, the CDR3 is TGTGCCAGTACCTCGCGAGTCGGGACAGCCGCTTCACTTAACTATGGCTACACCTTC. Looking up the rest from reference TRBV19 and TRBJ1-2 gives the full variable domain: DGGITQSPKYLFRKEGQNVTLSCEQNLNHDAMYWYRQDPGQGLRLIYYSQIVNDFQKGDIAEGYSVSREKKESFPLTVTSAQKNPTAFYLCASTSRVGTAASLNYGYTFGSGTRLTVV.

The CDR3 bases are TGTGCCAGCAGCTTGGCAGCGGGAGGGAACGAGCAGTACTTC. This translates into CASSLAAGGNEQYF. V gene TRBV5-4 combines with J gene TRBJ2-7; 10 bases map to TRBD2. There are 14 residues in the CDR3. Germline V CDR1 and CDR2: SGHNT, YYREEE (reference sequence). Germline trimming cut 0 bases from V and 5 bases from J; bases unmatched to any gene: 2.

The V gene is TRBV7-2, the J gene TRBJ2-2, with a weak D call TRBD2 (6 bases). This CDR3 region has 15 residues. Trimming cost V 3 bases and J 6 bases, with 14 bases left between them. Germline V gives CDR1 SGHTA, CDR2 FQGNSA. This CDR3 is CASSFTSRSSGELFF. DNA for the CDR3: TGTGCCAGCAGCTTTACTAGCAGGTCTTCCGGGGAGCTGTTTTTT.

For the CDR3, the DNA is TGCGCCAGCAGCCCCCTGGGAGCCTATAGCAATCAGCCCCAGCATTTT. Translated, it gives CASSPLGAYSNQPQHF. The rearrangement links TRBV5-1 to TRBJ1-5; D ambiguous. CDR1 is SGHRS, CDR2 YFSETQ, per germline. This CDR3 comprises 16 residues. The V end was cut by 4 bases, the J end by 0 bases, with 14 bases between.

A few counts support this clone. The chain links TRBV6-6 to TRBJ2-1; possibly TRBD2 for D (5 bases). Trimming shortened V by 2 bases and J by 7 bases, and 9 bases separated the two germline ends. The CDR3 loop spans 13 amino acids. Per the germline V gene, CDR1 is MNHNY and CDR2 is SVGAGI (reference sequence). CDR3 sequence reads: CASSYSPGNEQFF. The CDR3 DNA sequence: TGTGCCAGCAGTTACAGTCCGGGAAATGAGCAGTTCTTC.

The chain uses TRBV2 and TRBJ1-2; D gene uncertain. With 4 bases removed from V and 4 bases from J, the gap between germline ends came to 7 bases. Germline V gene data show CDR1 as SNHLY and CDR2 as FYNNEI. The CDR3 extends over 12 amino acids. Here the CDR3 reads CASSGGTYGYTF. For the CDR3, the DNA is TGTGCCAGCAGTGGAGGCACCTATGGCTACACCTTC. Using reference TRBV2 and TRBJ1-2 for the parts outside the CDR3, the full variable domain is EPEVTQTPSHQVTQMGQEVILRCVPISNHLYFYWYRQILGQKVEFLVSFYNNEISEKSEIFDDQFSVERPDGSNFTLKIRSTKLEDSAMYFCASSGGTYGYTFGSGTRLTVV.

This clone occurred many times. The CDR3 reads CASGGGTQYF. The CDR3, as DNA: TGTGCCAGCGGGGGGGGGACCCAGTACTTC. The rearrangement uses TRBV2 and TRBJ2-5; TRBD2 matches at 7 bases. From germline, CDR1 is SNHLY and CDR2 FYNNEI. The ends lost 8 bases at V and 7 bases at J; junction bases unmatched: 1. This CDR3 contains 10 residues.

The chain has TRBV19 and TRBJ2-3, with 7 nucleotides matching TRBD1. CDR3 length equals 14 residues. The V segment lost 5 bases and the J segment 2 bases; nucleotides outside the gene matches: 4. Germline-derived CDR1 and CDR2 are LNHDA and SQIVND (reference sequence). CDR3 amino acids: CASSQTGATDTQYF. CDR3 sequence (DNA): TGTGCCAGTAGTCAAACAGGGGCCACAGATACGCAGTATTTT.

The sample holds a few counts of this clone. At one end, the junction sequence differs from germline, possibly due to a read error. This chain joins TRBV28 and TRBJ2-7, with TRBD2 matching over 15 bases. Germline loops: CDR1 MDHEN, CDR2 SYDVKM. The CDR3 sequence is 18 residues long. The CDR3 loop is CATLRGGTSGRRGLGEHF. The CDR3 coding sequence is TGTGCCACCCTGAGAGGGGGGACTAGCGGGAGGAGGGGCCTGGGTGAACACTTC.

CDR3 loop: CASSPGLAGARNEQFF. In nucleotides, the CDR3 is TGTGCCAGCTCACCAGGCCTAGCGGGAGCTCGGAATGAGCAGTTCTTC. The chain employs TRBV18 and TRBJ2-1; 10 nucleotides match TRBD2. Trimming cost V 2 bases and J 7 bases; bases outside gene matches: 8. From germline, CDR1 is KGHSH and CDR2 LQKENI. The CDR3 loop spans 16 amino acids.

This clone was observed a single time. The chain is built from TRBV11-2 and TRBJ2-3; the match to TRBD2 covers 10 bases. The V and J ends lost 2 bases and 2 bases, in that order; junction bases with no gene match: 10. CDR3 length: 18 amino acids. Germline CDR1 and CDR2: SGHAT and FQNNGV. The DNA for the CDR3 is TGTGCCAGCAGCTTAAAACGGCTAGCGGGGGCCCTCACAGATACGCAGTATTTT. Its translation is CASSLKRLAGALTDTQYF.